One sample yielded the 22 T cell receptor beta chains listed below, sequenced in a study of blood T cell repertoires in COVID-19. Clones were read by immunoSEQ multiplex PCR, and TCRdb kept only the in-frame ones, dropping some. The sample lists roughly 150,000 clones, about 86% occurring once. The sample consisted of PBMCs or T cells enriched from blood (not recorded which). The receptors here all came from a man in his forties or fifties who had recovered from COVID-19.

The chain combines TRBV19 with TRBJ2-3; no clear D. Per the germline V gene, CDR1 is LNHDA and CDR2 is SQIVND (reference sequence). This CDR3 contains 15 residues. Trimming left V 1 base short and J 0 bases short, with 8 bases between. The CDR3 protein is CASSIGAASTDTQYF. The CDR3 DNA sequence: TGTGCCAGTAGTATAGGGGCCGCTAGCACAGATACGCAGTATTTT.

The rearrangement uses TRBV5-1 and TRBJ2-7; 14 bases fit TRBD2. V gave up 3 bases and J gave up 2 bases; unmatched junction bases: 1. The germline CDR1 and CDR2 sequences are SGHRS and YFSETQ. This CDR3 spans 15 amino acids. The chain's CDR3 is CASSWTSGGTYEQYF. The CDR3 DNA follows: TGCGCCAGCAGCTGGACTAGCGGGGGGACCTACGAGCAGTACTTC.

The V and J genes are TRBV7-2 and TRBJ2-7; maybe TRBD2 (7 bases). CDR1 and CDR2 from the germline V gene are SGHTA and FQGNSA. Trimming removed 5 bases at V and 3 bases at J, with 29 bases between. The CDR3 sequence is 19 residues long. CDR3 nucleotide sequence: TGTGCCAGCAGCCTCGTGGGGCCTGGGGCGGGGGCATCTGTCTACGAGCAGTACTTC. It codes for CASSLVGPGAGASVYEQYF.

This sequence joins TRBV19 and TRBJ2-1, with D maybe TRBD1 (5 bases). Germline V gene data show CDR1 as LNHDA and CDR2 as SQIVND (reference sequence). V was pared by 3 bases and J by 0 bases, with 12 bases between. The CDR3 contains 16 residues. The DNA of the CDR3 is TGTGCCAGTAGTATTAGGGGCGAGATCTCCTACAATGAGCAGTTCTTC. Translation gives CASSIRGEISYNEQFF. The full variable domain, in which reference TRBV19 and TRBJ2-1 provide the parts outside the CDR3, is DGGITQSPKYLFRKEGQNVTLSCEQNLNHDAMYWYRQDPGQGLRLIYYSQIVNDFQKGDIAEGYSVSREKKESFPLTVTSAQKNPTAFYLCASSIRGEISYNEQFFGPGTRLTVL.

The CDR3 region is CASRPRTGREQYF. CDR3 bases: TGTGCCAGCAGACCACGGACAGGGAGGGAGCAGTACTTC. The V gene is TRBV12-3 or TRBV12-4, the J gene TRBJ2-7; 8 nucleotides align to TRBD1. The CDR3 loop spans 13 amino acids. With V trimmed by 6 bases and J by 7 bases, 8 bases remained unmatched.

This clone was seen once. The CDR3 DNA sequence: TGTGCCAGCAGCTCGCCACTTAGCGGGGGGGCCTACAATGAGCAGTTCTTC. As protein: CASSSPLSGGAYNEQFF. The J gene is TRBJ2-1, the V gene TRBV13; TRBD2 aligns across 11 bases. This CDR3 has 17 residues. The V gene's germline CDR1 is PRHDT and CDR2 FYEKMQ (reference sequence). V lost 4 bases to trimming and J lost 2 bases; unmatched junction nucleotides: 7.

The sample holds one count of this clone. For the CDR3, the DNA is TGTGCCAGCAGGACAGGGGGCACCGGGGAGCTGTTTTTT. It translates to CASRTGGTGELFF. V usage is TRBV6-5 and J usage is TRBJ2-2; TRBD1 aligns across 9 bases. Losses at the gene ends were 6 bases for V and 4 bases for J; bases not matched to a gene: 0. Germline V gene lookup returns CDR1 MNHEY and CDR2 SVGAGI. CDR3 length: 13 residues.

The chain joins TRBV9 to TRBJ2-2, with 15 bases aligning to TRBD2. CDR3 length: 19 residues. Germline CDR1 and CDR2: SGDLS and YYNGEE. Unmatched junction bases numbered 4, after V lost 0 bases and J lost 1 base. Written as DNA, the CDR3 is TGTGCCAGCAGCGTAGATCCGGGACTAGCGGGGGGGAACACCGGGGAGCTGTTTTTT. As protein: CASSVDPGLAGGNTGELFF.

V and J are TRBV7-6 and TRBJ2-2; 13 nucleotides align to TRBD2. The CDR3 extends over 16 amino acids. Losses at the gene ends were 5 bases for V and 6 bases for J; bases not matched to a gene: 6. Germline loops: CDR1 SGHVS, CDR2 FNYEAQ. CDR3 bases: TGTGCCAGCAGCAGCCGACTAGCGGGGGGAGCCGGGGAGCTGTTTTTT. This codes for CASSSRLAGGAGELFF.

The V gene is TRBV25-1, the J gene TRBJ2-2, with 10 bases aligning to TRBD1. Looked up from germline, CDR1 is MGHDK and CDR2 is SYGVNS. V shed 6 bases, J shed 4 bases, and the junction held 2 bases outside the gene matches. The CDR3 length is 14 residues. This CDR3 is CASRGTGATGELFF. For the CDR3, the DNA is TGTGCCAGCAGAGGGACAGGGGCCACCGGGGAGCTGTTTTTT.

The chain links TRBV6-1 to TRBJ1-5; 12 bases align to TRBD1. Germline-derived CDR1 and CDR2 are MNHNS and SASEGT. The CDR3 has 17 amino acids. V dropped 4 bases and J dropped 1; count of bases not matched to a gene: 5. CDR3 loop: CASSGGTGGLSNQPQHF. DNA for the CDR3: TGTGCCAGCAGTGGCGGGACAGGGGGCCTGAGCAATCAGCCCCAGCATTTT.

The chain is built from TRBV29-1 and TRBJ1-1; D possibly corresponds to TRBD1 (6 bases). V lost 0 bases and J lost 4, with 12 bases in between. Germline V gene data show CDR1 as SQVTM and CDR2 as ANQGSEA. The CDR3 has 14 residues. CDR3 in amino acids: CSVEERRGGTEAFF. In nucleotides, the CDR3 is TGCAGCGTTGAAGAAAGAAGGGGGGGCACTGAAGCTTTCTTT.

The V call is TRBV18, the J call TRBJ2-3; the D is unclear. The V and J ends lost 1 base and 0 bases respectively, with 14 bases between them. The CDR3 loop spans 17 amino acids. Germline CDR1 is KGHSH and CDR2 is LQKENI. In nucleotides, the CDR3 is TGTGCCAGCTCACCACTCGCGGCTACTACGAGCACAGATACGCAGTATTTT. As protein: CASSPLAATTSTDTQYF.

The rearrangement uses TRBV15 and TRBJ1-1; D might be TRBD1 (5 bases). V was shortened by 0 bases and J by 8 bases, with 7 bases between the two germline ends. Germline V CDR1 and CDR2: LNHNV, YYDKDF (reference sequence). This CDR3 has 12 amino acids. For the CDR3, the DNA is TGTGCCACCAGCAGAGATTGGACAGAAGCTTTCTTT. Protein: CATSRDWTEAFF. The entire variable domain, with the rest obtained from reference TRBV15 and TRBJ1-1, is as follows: DAMVIQNPRYQVTQFGKPVTLSCSQTLNHNVMYWYQQKSSQAPKLLFHYYDKDFNNEADTPDNFQSRRPNTSFCFLDIRSPGLGDTAMYLCATSRDWTEAFFGQGTRLTVV.

The chain employs TRBV11-2 and TRBJ2-6; D remains ambiguous. The CDR3 spans 14 residues. Germline assignment: CDR1 SGHAT and CDR2 FQNNGV. V dropped 3 bases and J dropped 0 bases, with 3 bases sitting between them. The CDR3 nucleotides read TGTGCCAGCAGCTTTAGCTCTGGGGCCAACGTCCTGACTTTC. Translated, it gives CASSFSSGANVLTF.

The rearrangement uses TRBV27 and TRBJ2-7; 7 positions agree with TRBD1. This CDR3 comprises 15 residues. The junction had 5 bases not matched to a gene; V was cut back by 3 bases and J by 0 bases. From germline, CDR1 is MNHEY and CDR2 SMNVEV (reference sequence). CDR3 loop: CASSFWGQSSYEQYF. CDR3 nucleotide sequence: TGTGCCAGCAGTTTCTGGGGACAGAGCTCCTACGAGCAGTACTTC.

This clone was counted a few times. The rearrangement links TRBV29-1 to TRBJ1-2; D possibly corresponds to TRBD1 (6 bases). Between the trimmed V and J ends, which lost 7 bases and 0 bases, there was a span of 15 bases. This CDR3 is built from 14 residues. Germline V gene data show CDR1 as SQVTM and CDR2 as ANQGSEA. The CDR3 sequence is CSAGQSGANYGYTF. The CDR3 DNA is TGCAGCGCCGGACAGTCTGGGGCTAACTATGGCTACACCTTC. Using reference TRBV29-1 and TRBJ1-2 for the parts outside the CDR3, the full variable domain is SAVISQKPSRDICQRGTSLTIQCQVDSQVTMMFWYRQQPGQSLTLIATANQGSEATYESGFVIDKFPISRPNLTFSTLTVSNMSPEDSSIYLCSAGQSGANYGYTFGSGTRLTVV.

The chain employs TRBV7-8 and TRBJ1-1; maybe TRBD1 (6 bases). The CDR3 extends over 16 amino acids. The germline CDR1 and CDR2 sequences are SGHVS and FQNEAQ. V shed 7 bases and J shed 0 bases, with 18 bases lying between them. The CDR3 DNA is TGTGCCAGCAACGCCTTGATTGGGGGCTTGAACACTGAAGCTTTCTTT. Translating it yields CASNALIGGLNTEAFF. The variable domain in full, completed from reference TRBV7-8 and TRBJ1-1, reads GAGVSQSPRYKVAKRGQDVALRCDPISGHVSLFWYQQALGQGPEFLTYFQNEAQLDKSGLPSDRFFAERPEGSVSTLKIQRTQQEDSAVYLCASNALIGGLNTEAFFGQGTRLTVV.

The chain uses TRBV4-2 and TRBJ1-1; 8 bases line up with TRBD1. CDR1 and CDR2 (germline): LGHNA, YNFKEQ. This CDR3 spans 15 amino acids. J lost 4 bases, V lost 4 bases, and 8 bases had no gene match. The CDR3 reads CASSPDTTGVTEAFF. The CDR3 DNA is TGTGCCAGCAGCCCAGACACGACAGGGGTCACTGAAGCTTTCTTT.

The J gene is TRBJ2-5, the V gene TRBV6-5; a weak D match, TRBD1 (5 bases). This CDR3 has 13 amino acids. V was pared by 2 bases and J by 4 bases, with 8 bases between. Per germline, CDR1 MNHEY and CDR2 SVGAGI. CDR3 in DNA: TGTGCCAGCAGTTACCAGGGTGGAGAGACCCAGTACTTC. Its translation: CASSYQGGETQYF.

V gene TRBV29-1 combines with J gene TRBJ2-5, with TRBD2 matching 8 bases. The CDR3 runs 13 residues. Germline values: CDR1 SQVTM, CDR2 ANQGSEA. Germline trimming cut 4 bases from V and 2 bases from J; bases unmatched to any gene: 3. CDR3 residues: CSVAGGGQETQYF. CDR3 bases: TGCAGCGTTGCCGGGGGGGGGCAAGAGACCCAGTACTTC. Using reference TRBV29-1 and TRBJ2-5 for the parts outside the CDR3, the full variable domain is SAVISQKPSRDICQRGTSLTIQCQVDSQVTMMFWYRQQPGQSLTLIATANQGSEATYESGFVIDKFPISRPNLTFSTLTVSNMSPEDSSIYLCSVAGGGQETQYFGPGTRLLVL.

In the case of this clone: This specimen includes other DNA sequences encoding the same CDR3. This chain joins TRBV30 and TRBJ1-6; 8 bases line up with TRBD1. The CDR3 has 13 amino acids. Germline V gene data show CDR1 as GTSNPN and CDR2 as SVGIG (reference sequence). V shed 5 bases and J 9 bases; nucleotides not matched to a gene: 6. In nucleotides, the CDR3 is TGTGCCTGGTCACAGGGGGTTGGTTCACCCCTCCACTTT. Protein sequence: CAWSQGVGSPLHF.